The 24 T cell receptor beta chains given below trace back to one sample, sequenced in a study of PD-L1 blockade in urothelial cancer. The sample's time point: pretreatment peripheral blood. The method was immunoSEQ multiplex PCR; TCRdb's version includes in-frame clones alone and lacks a portion of them. Here the sample spans some 71,000 clones, approximately 86% being singletons. The material was PBMCs, obtained around atezolizumab (anti-PD-L1) treatment. The receptor source for this set is a man in his sixties with urothelial cancer.

The genes are TRBV5-1 and TRBJ2-3; 14 bases fit TRBD2. Germline V gene data show CDR1 as SGHRS and CDR2 as YFSETQ. The V segment lost 4 bases and the J segment 5 bases; nucleotides outside the gene matches: 6. The CDR3 loop spans 16 amino acids. The DNA for the CDR3 is TGCGCCAGCAGCCCGACTAGCGGGGGGGCCGGAGATACGCAGTATTTT. Residues: CASSPTSGGAGDTQYF.

The chain links TRBV30 to TRBJ2-1, with a tentative D call TRBD2 (5 bases). The CDR3 loop spans 13 amino acids. Trimming removed 0 bases from V and 2 bases from J, with 5 bases in between. Per the germline V gene, CDR1 is GTSNPN and CDR2 is SVGIG (reference sequence). CDR3 residues: CAWSVRAYNEQFF. CDR3 bases: TGTGCCTGGAGTGTGCGGGCCTACAATGAGCAGTTCTTC.

The gene calls are TRBV4-1 and TRBJ1-6; D possibly corresponds to TRBD1 (5 bases). The CDR3 totals 14 residues. The germline V gene encodes CDR1 MGHRA and CDR2 YSYEKL. V shed 0 bases and J shed 6 bases, with 6 bases lying between them. DNA of the CDR3: TGCGCCAGCAGCCAAGACGGGGGTAATTCACCCCTCCACTTT. Translation gives CASSQDGGNSPLHF.

V and J are TRBV30 and TRBJ1-1; 9 nucleotides match TRBD1. Looked up from germline, CDR1 is GTSNPN and CDR2 is SVGIG (reference sequence). The CDR3 is 13 amino acids. Losses at the gene ends were 4 bases for V and 4 bases for J; bases not matched to a gene: 4. The CDR3 DNA reads as TGTGCCTGGATTGGGGACAGGGTCACTGAAGCTTTCTTT. Its translation is CAWIGDRVTEAFF.

The V call is TRBV7-2, the J call TRBJ2-7; maybe TRBD2 (6 bases). V lost 5 bases and J 4 bases, leaving 15 bases between the germline ends. CDR3 size: 14 residues. Germline loops: CDR1 SGHTA, CDR2 FQGNSA. CDR3 amino acids: CASSPNWGVYEQYF. The CDR3 coding sequence is TGTGCCAGCAGCCCCAATTGGGGGGTTTACGAGCAGTACTTC.

The chain is built from TRBV4-3 and TRBJ1-3; no firm D call. The CDR3 sequence is 16 residues long. CDR1 is LGHNA and CDR2 is YSLEER in the germline V gene. The V and J ends lost 1 base and 1 base respectively, with 11 bases between them. CDR3 amino acids: CASSQVWGESGNTIYF. In DNA form, the CDR3 reads TGCGCCAGCAGCCAAGTTTGGGGAGAGTCTGGAAACACCATATATTTT.

The CDR3 nucleotides read TGCGCCAGCAGCACCGGACAGGGCCGCGAAAAACTGTTTTTT. It encodes CASSTGQGREKLFF. V is TRBV5-1 and J is TRBJ1-4, with 8 bases lining up with TRBD1. Germline CDR1 reads SGHRS; CDR2 reads YFSETQ. The CDR3 runs 14 residues. V was pared by 4 bases and J by 8 bases, with 7 bases of the junction left unmatched.

This rearrangement joins TRBV14 to TRBJ2-5; the D gene is possibly TRBD2 (6 bases). CDR1 is SGHDN, CDR2 FVKESK, per germline. CDR3 length equals 15 residues. Trimming left V 0 bases short and J 4 bases short, with 12 bases between. In DNA form, the CDR3 reads TGTGCCAGCAGCCAAGATAAGTTGGAGGGAGAGACCCAGTACTTC. As protein: CASSQDKLEGETQYF.

The chain joins TRBV5-1 to TRBJ2-5; TRBD2 matches at 14 bases. Germline V gene data show CDR1 as SGHRS and CDR2 as YFSETQ. The junction had 13 bases not matched to a gene; V was cut back by 4 bases and J by 5 bases. The CDR3 length is 18 residues. CDR3 residues: CASSPLRRLAGGLETQYF. DNA of the CDR3: TGCGCCAGCAGCCCATTGAGACGACTAGCGGGGGGGCTGGAGACCCAGTACTTC.

The chain carries TRBV5-4 and TRBJ1-1; D may be TRBD1 (6 bases). Between the trimmed V and J ends, which lost 4 bases and 4 bases, there was a span of 17 bases. The CDR3 totals 15 residues. Germline assignment: CDR1 SGHNT and CDR2 YYREEE (reference sequence). CDR3 DNA: TGTGCCAGCAGCCCTGGGGGCCAGGGCTTCACTGAAGCTTTCTTT. Translating gives CASSPGGQGFTEAFF.

V gene TRBV28 combines with J gene TRBJ1-4; 7 nucleotides align to TRBD1. Germline assignment: CDR1 MDHEN and CDR2 SYDVKM. The CDR3 runs 15 residues. The J segment lost 0 bases and the V segment lost 6 bases, leaving 4 bases of the junction unmatched. The CDR3 coding sequence is TGTGCCAGCAGCCAGACAGGGACAACTAATGAAAAACTGTTTTTT. Protein: CASSQTGTTNEKLFF.

The chain couples TRBV7-8 to TRBJ2-7; D gene ambiguous. V was pared by 5 bases and J by 3 bases, with 5 bases between. The CDR3 has 11 amino acids. Germline-derived CDR1 and CDR2 are SGHVS and FQNEAQ. CDR3 sequence (DNA): TGTGCCAGCAGCCTTTACTACGAGCAGTACTTC. Amino acids: CASSLYYEQYF.

V is TRBV5-4 and J is TRBJ2-2, with D perhaps TRBD2 (5 bases). Trimming shortened V by 3 bases and J by 2 bases, and 8 bases separated the two germline ends. The germline gives CDR1 SGHNT, CDR2 YYREEE (reference sequence). The CDR3 has 14 amino acids. The CDR3 nucleotides are TGTGCCAGCAGCTGGGAGTTAAACACCGGGGAGCTGTTTTTT. Translating it yields CASSWELNTGELFF.

The chain employs TRBV19 and TRBJ1-2; no reliable D call. V was pared by 3 bases and J by 0 bases, with 11 bases between. The germline gives CDR1 LNHDA, CDR2 SQIVND (reference sequence). The CDR3 has 15 residues. The CDR3 is CASSIGLRTNYGYTF. The DNA of the CDR3 is TGTGCCAGTAGTATCGGTCTGAGGACTAACTATGGCTACACCTTC. Supplemented by reference TRBV19 and TRBJ1-2, the full variable domain reads DGGITQSPKYLFRKEGQNVTLSCEQNLNHDAMYWYRQDPGQGLRLIYYSQIVNDFQKGDIAEGYSVSREKKESFPLTVTSAQKNPTAFYLCASSIGLRTNYGYTFGSGTRLTVV.

The chain joins TRBV6-5 to TRBJ2-3; D might be TRBD2 (5 bases). The CDR3 is 11 residues long. CDR1 is MNHEY, CDR2 SVGAGI, per germline. V was cut by 11 bases and J by 5 bases, with 11 bases left in between. The CDR3 DNA is TGTGCCGCACGGGGTCTAGATACGCAGTATTTT. It translates to CAARGLDTQYF.

This chain connects TRBV9 to TRBJ2-3; 12 bases line up with TRBD1. V was clipped by 3 bases and J by 4 bases; unmatched bases: 6. Per the germline V gene, CDR1 is SGDLS and CDR2 is YYNGEE. The length of the CDR3 is 16 residues. In DNA, the CDR3 is TGTGCCAGCAGCGCCACCGGGACAGGGGGCCCAGATACGCAGTATTTT. As protein: CASSATGTGGPDTQYF.

The chain recombines TRBV11-2 with TRBJ1-1, with D hard to call. V lost 1 base to trimming and J lost 0 bases, with 21 bases between them. The CDR3 runs 19 residues. The V gene's germline CDR1 is SGHAT and CDR2 FQNNGV. The CDR3 DNA reads TGTGCCAGCAGCTTAGGTCCGTCTGTTAAAGGAGCCATGAACACTGAAGCTTTCTTT. Translating gives CASSLGPSVKGAMNTEAFF.

The J gene is TRBJ2-5, the V gene TRBV18; maybe TRBD1 (5 bases). Germline V lookup: CDR1 KGHSH, CDR2 LQKENI. This CDR3 comprises 15 residues. V was pared by 3 bases and J by 1 base, with 12 bases between. CDR3 DNA: TGTGCCAGCTCACCCATAGGGGCCCTCCAAGAGACCCAGTACTTC. It encodes CASSPIGALQETQYF.

The gene calls are TRBV5-1 and TRBJ2-2, with 8 bases matching TRBD2. The CDR3 covers 16 residues. Germline V lookup: CDR1 SGHRS, CDR2 YFSETQ. With 0 bases clipped from V and 5 bases from J, the junction kept 6 bases outside the gene matches. The CDR3 region has the DNA TGCGCCAGCAGCTTGGCTGGCGGGGGGTCGACCGGGGAGCTGTTTTTT. It yields the protein CASSLAGGGSTGELFF.

The chain employs TRBV6-6 and TRBJ2-4, with TRBD2 identical over 8 bases. Trimming at V came to 5 bases and at J to 7 bases, leaving 10 bases not matched to a gene. This CDR3 comprises 15 residues. Germline V gene lookup returns CDR1 MNHNY and CDR2 SVGAGI (reference sequence). CDR3 loop: CASSPIAGPRNIQYF. The CDR3 DNA reads TGTGCCAGCAGTCCCATAGCGGGGCCGAGGAACATTCAGTACTTC.

J is TRBJ1-5 and V is TRBV7-2; D is perhaps TRBD1 (5 bases). V was cut by 1 base and J by 10 bases, with 11 bases left in between. This CDR3 spans 13 amino acids. Per the germline V gene, CDR1 is SGHTA and CDR2 is FQGNSA. Here the CDR3 reads CASSLGGQGPQHF. CDR3 DNA: TGTGCCAGCAGCTTAGGGGGTCAGGGACCCCAGCATTTT. Looking up the rest from reference TRBV7-2 and TRBJ1-5 gives the full variable domain: GAGVSQSPSNKVTEKGKDVELRCDPISGHTALYWYRQSLGQGLEFLIYFQGNSAPDKSGLPSDRFSAERTGGSVSTLTIQRTQQEDSAVYLCASSLGGQGPQHFGDGTRLSIL.

The CDR3 nucleotides read TGTGCCAGAAGCTTGGTTGGACTAGTCCTCTACGAGCAGTACTTC. Translation gives CARSLVGLVLYEQYF. The chain uses TRBV5-3 and TRBJ2-7, with TRBD2 matching over 7 bases. TRBV5-3 carries the ORF label, with uncertain function. The ends lost 0 bases at V and 3 bases at J; junction bases unmatched: 6. CDR3 length equals 15 residues.

The genes are TRBV4-1 and TRBJ2-7; no definite D call. V lost 1 base and J lost 0, with 16 bases in between. This CDR3 spans 17 amino acids. Per the germline V gene, CDR1 is MGHRA and CDR2 is YSYEKL. CDR3 loop: CASSQVRLLSPSYEQYF. The CDR3 region has the DNA TGCGCCAGCAGCCAAGTGCGTCTGCTATCCCCCTCCTACGAGCAGTACTTC.

This clone has only one observation. This chain joins TRBV9 and TRBJ2-7; TRBD1 might be the D (6 bases). The CDR3 has 14 residues. CDR1 is SGDLS and CDR2 is YYNGEE in the germline V gene. Trimming shortened V by 0 bases and J by 6 bases, and 13 bases separated the two germline ends. CDR3 DNA: TGTGCCAGCAGCGTAGTAGACACAGGGAGCGAGCAGTACTTC. This codes for CASSVVDTGSEQYF.